The 13 T cell receptor beta chains given below trace back to one sample, sequenced in a study of shared clonotypes between healthy human individuals. Profiled with immunoSEQ multiplex PCR; TCRdb holds only in-frame clones, not every one. This table holds around 1,900,000 clones, roughly 95% found once. Naive CD8 cells, CD45RO-negative and positively selected for CCR7, excluded terminally differentiated effector memory CD45RA+ cells. Sequenced: naive CD8+ T cells from PBMCs. These receptors were collected from a man aged 18 to 30 in good health. Some clones in this sample may be carry-over from other donors' samples.

V is TRBV27 and J is TRBJ2-3; D gene ambiguous. In germline, CDR1 is MNHEY, CDR2 SMNVEV (reference sequence). The CDR3 spans 15 residues. V lost 4 bases and J lost 6, with 17 bases in between. The CDR3 DNA reads TGTGCCAGCAGTTCCATTTTCCCCCGTCTGGATACGCAGTATTTT. The encoded protein is CASSSIFPRLDTQYF.

The rearrangement joins TRBV11-3 to TRBJ2-3; D unclear. V lost 2 bases, J lost 6 bases, and 6 bases lay in between. The CDR3 runs 12 residues. CDR1 is SGHNT, CDR2 YENEEA, per germline. The CDR3: CASSLPSDTQYF. CDR3 nucleotides: TGTGCCAGCAGCTTACCTTCGGATACGCAGTATTTT. Drawing the rest from reference TRBV11-3 and TRBJ2-3, the complete variable domain is EAGVVQSPRYKIIEKKQPVAFWCNPISGHNTLYWYLQNLGQGPELLIRYENEEAVDDSQLPKDRFSAERLKGVDSTLKIQPAELGDSAVYLCASSLPSDTQYFGPGTRLTVL.

Details on this clone: The sample holds other DNA sequences that translate to the same CDR3. The J gene is TRBJ2-7, the V gene TRBV7-9; D is tentatively TRBD1 or TRBD2 (5 bases each). The CDR3 has 13 residues. The V end lost 5 bases, the J end lost 1 base, and 9 bases lay between the germline ends. Germline CDR1 SEHNR, CDR2 FQNEAQ (reference sequence). The chain's CDR3 is CASSPGASYEQYF. The DNA of the CDR3 is TGTGCCAGCAGCCCCGGGGCGTCCTACGAGCAGTACTTC.

As to this clone: Other DNA sequences in this sample translate to the same CDR3. The V and J genes are TRBV5-1 and TRBJ1-1, with D maybe TRBD1 (5 bases). The V end was cut by 0 bases, the J end by 1 base, with 7 bases between. Germline V gene lookup returns CDR1 SGHRS and CDR2 YFSETQ. The CDR3 has 14 residues. In DNA, the CDR3 is TGCGCCAGCAGCTTGGGCAGGGCGAACACTGAAGCTTTCTTT. The encoded protein is CASSLGRANTEAFF.

The rearrangement uses TRBV6-6 and TRBJ1-1, with D unresolved. V lost 6 bases to trimming and J lost 5 bases, with 22 bases between them. Germline CDR1 MNHNY, CDR2 SVGAGI (reference sequence). CDR3 length equals 16 residues. The CDR3 DNA reads as TGTGCCAGCAGCCCTAAGGGCAGAGCTTTGGGGACTGAAGCTTTCTTT. Translation: CASSPKGRALGTEAFF.

V usage is TRBV18 and J usage is TRBJ1-2, with D maybe TRBD1 (5 bases). CDR3 length: 16 residues. Deletions cut 5 bases from V and 0 bases from J, with 16 bases between. Germline V gene data show CDR1 as KGHSH and CDR2 as LQKENI. The CDR3 DNA is TGTGCCAGCTCAACGATTGGGACCGATGCTAACTATGGCTACACCTTC. It encodes CASSTIGTDANYGYTF.

CDR3 sequence (DNA): TGTGCCAGCAGCCCGACGGTGGGCGACTCCTACGAGCAGTACTTC. It codes for CASSPTVGDSYEQYF. The chain links TRBV6-5 to TRBJ2-7; D gene uncertain. The length of the CDR3 is 15 residues. The germline CDR1 and CDR2 sequences are MNHEY and SVGAGI. The V end was cut by 6 bases, the J end by 0 bases, with 15 bases between.

V is TRBV19 and J is TRBJ2-7; the match to TRBD2 covers 10 bases. The V gene end was trimmed by 5 bases and the J gene end by 2 bases; junction bases not matched to a gene: 12. Germline lookup yields CDR1 LNHDA and CDR2 SQIVND (reference sequence). This CDR3 contains 17 residues. The CDR3 loop reads CASSSSSRAGGPYEQYF. The DNA for the CDR3 is TGTGCCAGTAGTTCATCTTCTAGAGCGGGAGGGCCCTACGAGCAGTACTTC.

This clone has only one observation. The chain recombines TRBV19 with TRBJ2-7, with 14 bases fitting TRBD2. The CDR3 runs 14 residues. V lost 10 bases and J lost 7; bases outside the gene matches: 9. The germline CDR1 and CDR2 sequences are LNHDA and SQIVND (reference sequence). CDR3 protein: CATTTTSGRGEQYF. The CDR3 nucleotides are TGTGCCACCACAACGACTAGCGGGAGGGGAGAGCAGTACTTC.

This sequence joins TRBV19 and TRBJ1-2; TRBD1 is a possible D gene (5 bases). CDR3 length: 15 amino acids. Looked up from germline, CDR1 is LNHDA and CDR2 is SQIVND (reference sequence). Between the trimmed V and J ends, which lost 7 bases and 1 base, there was a span of 16 bases. The CDR3 nucleotides read TGTGCCAGTACTTCCTTCGGGGCCCTTAACTATGGCTACACCTTC. Amino acid sequence: CASTSFGALNYGYTF.

The V gene is TRBV9, the J gene TRBJ2-2; the match to TRBD1 covers 7 bases. The V and J ends lost 3 bases and 4 bases, in that order; junction bases with no gene match: 18. Germline lookup yields CDR1 SGDLS and CDR2 YYNGEE. This CDR3 has 19 residues. In DNA form, the CDR3 reads TGTGCCAGCAGCGACCCAACGATCCGACAGGGCAGCGGCACCGGGGAGCTGTTTTTT. As protein: CASSDPTIRQGSGTGELFF.

The V call is TRBV6-1, the J call TRBJ1-5, with D unclear. Between the trimmed V and J ends, which lost 4 bases and 7 bases, there was a span of 8 bases. The length of the CDR3 is 12 residues. Per the germline V gene, CDR1 is MNHNS and CDR2 is SASEGT. The CDR3 DNA is TGTGCCAGCAGTGTTGGGTGGCAGCCCCAGCATTTT. It codes for CASSVGWQPQHF.

The genes are TRBV5-8 and TRBJ1-5, with TRBD1 as a possible D gene (5 bases). With 4 bases removed from V and 0 bases from J, the gap between germline ends came to 11 bases. The CDR3 has 15 amino acids. Germline V lookup: CDR1 SGHTS, CDR2 YDEGEE. In DNA form, the CDR3 reads TGTGCCAGCAGCCTGGGGGAGGCTAGCAATCAGCCCCAGCATTTT. Amino acids: CASSLGEASNQPQHF.